These T cell receptor beta chains were read from a single sample in a study of blood T cells in healthy people across ages. MiXCR, applied by TCRdb to the 5' RACE reads, yields one record per CDR3 protein. The profile shows just over 1 million distinct CDR3 sequences, under 45% of them singletons. What was sequenced was blood. These receptors all come from a woman aged 55 to 70 in good health. Both conserved end residues are part of each CDR3. The D gene is left open where the match is weak. Expanded clones get a size class; other rows say once, few or many, or leave the size out.

TRBD2,few,TRBJ2-5,TRBV20-1,TGCAGTGCTAGAGATAGCGGGAGGGCCTCCCGCGGTGAGCAGTACTTC,CSARDSGRASRGEQYF
TRBD2,NA,TRBJ2-1,TRBV15,TGTGCCACCAGCAGCAAGATTGCGACTAGCGGGAGCTCCTACAATGAGCAGTTCTTC,CATSSKIATSGSSYNEQFF
TRBD2,NA,TRBJ2-3,TRBV5-1,TGCGCCAGCAGCTCAGGACCGGGACTAGCGGGAGAAGCTACGCAGTATTTT,CASSSGPGLAGEATQYF
NA,once,TRBJ2-1,TRBV21-1,TGTGCCAGCAGCAAATATCCCCACCGGGAGGGCCGAGATGAGCAGTTCTTC,CASSKYPHREGRDEQFF
NA,few,TRBJ2-5,TRBV6-5,TGTGCCAGCAGTTACTTAGCAGGGAGTGAGACCCAGTACTTC,CASSYLAGSETQYF
TRBD2,NA,TRBJ2-1,TRBV6-2/TRBV6-3,TGTGCCAGCAGTTGCTATAGCGGGGAGCAGTTCTTC,CASSCYSGEQFF
NA,once,TRBJ2-1,TRBV12-3/TRBV12-4,TGTGCCAGCATTCTTAGGACAGCGGACAATGAGCAGTTCTTC,CASILRTADNEQFF
NA,NA,TRBJ2-7,TRBV12-3/TRBV12-4,TGTGCCGGCACTCAAGACAGGTCTCCCTCCTACGAGCAGTACTTC,CAGTQDRSPSYEQYF
TRBD2,NA,TRBJ2-3,TRBV20-1,TGCAGTGCAATAGCGGGAGTGGAAGCAGATACGCAGTATTTT,CSAIAGVEADTQYF
NA,NA,TRBJ2-1,TRBV2,TGTGCCAGCAAACTTAATCTAGCGTCCGATGAGCAGTTCTTC,CASKLNLASDEQFF
TRBD1,NA,TRBJ2-7,TRBV29-1,TGCAGCGTGATTGGACCGGGACAGGGTGTCTACGAGCAGTACTTC,CSVIGPGQGVYEQYF
NA,NA,TRBJ2-1,TRBV15,TGTGCCACCAGCAGAGATATCACAGGGCTTTACAATGAGCAGTTCTTC,CATSRDITGLYNEQFF
NA,NA,TRBJ2-7,TRBV11-2,TGTGCCAGCAGCTACGACACCGTACAAGAGCAGTACTTC,CASSYDTVQEQYF
TRBD2,NA,TRBJ2-5,TRBV7-9,TGTGCCAGCAGCTTAAGGAGGGGACTAGCGGGACAAGAGACCCAGTACTTC,CASSLRRGLAGQETQYF
NA,once,TRBJ1-4,TRBV29-1,TGCAGCGTTGAAAGAACACCGGGGGAAAAACTGTTTTTT,CSVERTPGEKLFF
TRBD1,NA,TRBJ2-7,TRBV5-1,TGCGCCAGCAGCCTCGACAGGGGGCAATACGAGCAGTACTTC,CASSLDRGQYEQYF
TRBD1,few,TRBJ2-1,TRBV20-1,TGCAGTGCTAGACCGACAGGGTTATCCTACAATGAGCAGTTCTTC,CSARPTGLSYNEQFF
TRBD2,few,TRBJ2-3,TRBV20-1,TGCAGTGCTAGAGATACCAGCGGGAGGTGGGGATACACAGATACGCAGTATTTT,CSARDTSGRWGYTDTQYF
NA,few,TRBJ2-3,TRBV2,TGTGCCAGCAGTCGGGTGGGTAGCACAGATACGCAGTATTTT,CASSRVGSTDTQYF
TRBD1,NA,TRBJ1-5,TRBV20-1,TGCAGTGCTCGAGGGGGCTTTAGCAATCAGCCCCAGCATTTT,CSARGGFSNQPQHF
NA,NA,TRBJ1-5,TRBV9,TGTGCCAGCAGCGCAGGTGGGTCGGGTCAGCCCCAGCATTTT,CASSAGGSGQPQHF
TRBD1,few,TRBJ2-1,TRBV29-1,TGCAGCGTTGGGAACAGGGGCTCCTACAATGAGCAGTTCTTC,CSVGNRGSYNEQFF
TRBD2,NA,TRBJ2-5,TRBV25-1,TGTGCCAGCAGTGAAGCCCTAGCGGGAGTATCGAGTGAGACCCAGTACTTC,CASSEALAGVSSETQYF
TRBD1,NA,TRBJ1-2,TRBV3-1,TGTGCCAGCAGCCCCATATTTACAGGGGGCTTTGGCTACACCTTC,CASSPIFTGGFGYTF
NA,few,TRBJ2-2,TRBV4-1,TGCGCCAGCAGCCAAGACCGAGTTCTGGGAACCGGGGAGCTGTTTTTT,CASSQDRVLGTGELFF
TRBD2,once,TRBJ2-3,TRBV10-3,TGTGCCATCAGGTCTAGCGGGAGAACAGATGCGCAGTATTTT,CAIRSSGRTDAQYF
TRBD2,NA,TRBJ2-7,TRBV7-9,TGTGCCAGCAGCCCTCGGACTAGCGGGATCCCCTGCGAGCAGTACTTC,CASSPRTSGIPCEQYF
NA,NA,TRBJ2-7,TRBV6-1,TGTGCCAGCGAAGGAGTTTACGAGCAGTACTTC,CASEGVYEQYF
TRBD2,NA,TRBJ2-1,TRBV5-6,TGTGCCAGCAGCTTGGGACTAGCGGGTAACTACAATGAGCAGTTCTTC,CASSLGLAGNYNEQFF
TRBD2,few,TRBJ2-1,TRBV9,TGTGCCAGCAGCGTACTAGCGGGAGGTATGGCCTACAATGAGCAGTTCTTC,CASSVLAGGMAYNEQFF
NA,few,TRBJ2-1,TRBV20-1,TGCAGTGCCAGGACCCCGGCCCACAATGAGCAGTTCTTC,CSARTPAHNEQFF
NA,few,TRBJ2-7,TRBV27,TGTGCCAGCAGTTTTTCAGCTTTCAGCTCCTACGAGCAGTACTTC,CASSFSAFSSYEQYF
NA,NA,TRBJ2-4,TRBV3-1,TGTGCCAGCACCTCCAGGGATTCCAAAAACATTCAGTACTTC,CASTSRDSKNIQYF
TRBD1,NA,TRBJ2-1,TRBV27,TGTGCCACCCAGGACAGGGTTAATGAGCAGTTCTTC,CATQDRVNEQFF
TRBD2,few,TRBJ2-3,TRBV5-6,TGTGCCAGCAGCTTGTTTGCGGGAGGGGCAGATACGCAGTATTTT,CASSLFAGGADTQYF
NA,few,TRBJ2-1,TRBV20-1,TGCAGTGCTAGAGTGCTAGCGAGCTACAATGAGCAGTTCTTC,CSARVLASYNEQFF
TRBD2,NA,TRBJ2-1,TRBV9,TGTGCCAGCAGCGGGCGACTAGCGGGGAATGAGCAGTTCTTC,CASSGRLAGNEQFF
NA,NA,TRBJ2-3,TRBV11-1,TGTGCCAGCACTCGAGGGGGGCGGCCAAGCACAGATACGCAGTATTTT,CASTRGGRPSTDTQYF
TRBD1,NA,TRBJ1-1,TRBV20-1,TGCAGTGCTCCCGGACAGGGGGATCGTTTCACTGAAGCTTTCTTT,CSAPGQGDRFTEAFF
NA,few,TRBJ2-3,TRBV9,TGTGCCAGCAGCGTCCGGGTCCTAACAGATACGCAGTATTTT,CASSVRVLTDTQYF
TRBD2,few,TRBJ2-1,TRBV3-1,TGTGCCAGCAGCCAAGACCTTAGCGGGAGCGTGAACAATGAGCAGTTCTTC,CASSQDLSGSVNNEQFF
NA,NA,TRBJ2-7,TRBV6-2/TRBV6-3,TGTGCCAGCAGTAGCCCCCCAGGGTTACCCTACGAGCAGTACTTC,CASSSPPGLPYEQYF